This T cell receptor (beta chain) was sequenced for a study of T cells in Graves' hyperthyroidism and ophthalmopathy. In this sample, this clonotype turned up many times. The source material, RNA transcripts, was used to amplify TCR beta CDR3 regions. TCR CDR3 underwent first-round RT-PCR with the HTBI primer set. TCRdb re-called the multiplex PCR reads through MiXCR, storing one row per CDR3 protein. Seen here are a few hundred thousand distinct CDR3 sequences, more than 12% observed once, and the top ten hold less than 35%. V was pared by 7 bases and J by 6 bases, with 7 bases between. CDR3 size: 11 residues. CDR1 is MDHEN, CDR2 SYDVKM, per germline.

The sequenced sample consisted of blood. This sequence originates from a woman aged 25 to 45 with Graves' hyperthyroidism. V is TRBV28 and J is TRBJ2-1, with D unresolved. CDR3: CASISANEQFF. The CDR3 DNA reads TGTGCCAGCATAAGTGCCAATGAGCAGTTCTTC.